The sequence of this TCR beta chain was determined in a study of shared clonotypes between healthy human individuals (dated by TCRdb to 2019 to 2021). General notes on the study: The cohort comprised a couple of women and a few men aged 18 to 49 years. For each donor, CD4 naive and CD4 memory were each given three plates, CD8 naive was given two plates, and CD8 memory was given one plate. Leukapheresis yielded between about 0.9 and 9.5 billion PBMCs per donor. The study deeply sequenced blood TCR repertoires of about five healthy adults to estimate repertoire size and the extent of clonotype sharing between individuals. To increase sequencing depth and limit assay-specific biases, TCR repertoire library preparation and sequencing were carried out by different laboratories using diverse techniques.

Summary of the overall study and its limitations: Compared with non-shared clonotypes, the clonotypes found in all four sorted-subset donors had higher generation probabilities. Naive subsets generally had larger estimated clonotype richness than memory subsets. Roughly 5% of naive CD4, roughly 3.6% of naive CD8, around 2.3% of memory CD4, and approximately 0.4% of memory CD8 clonotypes were shared across several donors. Because the study included a small number of donors, the genetic and exposure-history diversity represented was limited. Pairwise subsampling led to the expectation that sequencing depth would affect the degree of clonotype sharing among donors. Sampling was restricted to blood, and TCR repertoires in tissue are likely to differ from TCR repertoires in blood. Rarefaction of sorted-subset datasets indicated incomplete sequencing despite the large sequencing depth.

Healthy HIV-negative adults with no recently reported acute infections or vaccinations were included as donors. Every donor was a Caucasian adult residing in Nashville, Tennessee, USA. CD4+ T cells were enriched through magnetic negative selection, after which naive cells were positively selected on CD45RA and the remaining negative fraction served as the memory subset. After blood collection by leukapheresis, PBMCs were isolated using Ficoll-Histopaque density gradient centrifugation and then cryopreserved in the vapor phase of liquid nitrogen. Analytical flow cytometry was used to check the purity and quantity of each magnetically sorted T cell population. Genomic DNA was isolated from each sorted fraction and quantified by UV absorbance on a Nanodrop 2000c. With regard to this clone: The antigen this receptor binds is unknown. No much larger clone exists at a distance of one base, and base qualities are not known.

Using the deep immunoSEQ assay, multiplex PCR amplified TCR CDR3 regions from genomic DNA. Extracted genomic DNA from each cell subset was distributed evenly across all wells of several immunoSEQ 96-well plates, and each plate was treated as a replicate. For sorted subsets, around 200 ng genomic DNA, equal to about 30,000 T cell genomes, was loaded into each replicate PCR. Purified libraries were quantified with a Qubit 3.0 fluorometer, sized on a Bioanalyzer 2100, and re-quantified with the KAPA Library Quantification kit. Every immunoSEQ 96-well plate was sequenced on a dedicated single-read 150-cycle Illumina NextSeq 550 flow cell. For the original study's pipeline: Because the immunoSEQ output held only junctional sequences and lacked quality scores, the filtering could not match the filtering applied to full-length reads. Sequences were annotated with PyIR, a Python wrapper for IgBLAST v1.9, using IMGT germline references to assign V/J genes and CDR3. Any read was removed if the V/J assignment was weak (E-value above 1e-6), the CDR3 was missing, or the read contained stop codons, out-of-frame junctions, or ambiguous translated residues. V3J clonotypes were defined by identical inferred V gene, J gene, and CDR3 amino acid sequence. Percentage overlap between repertoires was calculated by dividing the number of shared unique clonotypes by the size of the smaller repertoire. Three approaches were used to assess repertoire richness: RTK rarefaction, the Chao1 estimator, and Recon v2.1 estimates of unobserved clonotypes. Generation probabilities were computed with OLGA for all TCRbeta clonotypes obtained by the gDNA method from a handful of donors. TCRdb took this table from immuneACCESS and kept in-frame rearrangements with V and J called. Such tables lack part of the clones; where checked against another copy, unresolved V genes explain under half of the gap, and the rest is unexplained. Clone size and V and J calls were adopted from that table, with D and trimming inferred from the DNA. Present in this sample are a few million clones, roughly 93% of which were seen just once. Together, the top ten hold approximately 0.4% of the sample.

Including cysteine and phenylalanine, the CDR3 has 15 amino acids. Of the read, only the CDR3 DNA is kept; its 45 bases are in frame from base 1. V lost 4 bases and J lost 7 bases, and the count of bases not matched to a germline gene is 8. CDR1 SGHRS and CDR2 YFSETQ were looked up in the germline V gene. The clonotype originates from a man aged 18 to 35 in good health. Some clones in this sample may be carry-over from other donors' samples. The chain joins TRBV5-1 to TRBJ2-1; 10 bases in the middle match TRBD1. The sequenced material came from naive CD4+ T cells from PBMCs. According to the study, the label for this sample's cell subset or site signals: CD45RA+ positively selected. The CDR3 reads as follows: CASSDRDRGTNEQFF. The nucleotide sequence reads as follows: TGCGCCAGCAGCGACCGGGACAGGGGTACGAATGAGCAGTTCTTC.